This T cell receptor beta chain comes out of a study of blood T cells in healthy people across ages. Overall study results and limits: The donors' CMV status was not determined, possibly confounding changes in expanded clonotypes. Per million T cells, TCR beta diversity dropped about linearly as age rose. Higher diversity, along with more naive CD4+ cells, distinguished long-lived donors from aged donors.

V was trimmed by 7 bases and J by 0 bases, leaving 9 bases between them. The CDR3 is 13 residues long. Germline CDR1 and CDR2: ENHRY and SYGVKD. Through a sample-barcoded 5' primer and a J-beta primer mix, a second PCR was run for 7 to 11 cycles. TCRdb called the 5' RACE reads again in MiXCR, with one record for every CDR3 protein. The sample has some 860,000 distinct CDR3 sequences, roughly 50% seen once. For this clonotype: Its specificity is unknown.

What was sequenced was blood. The sequence was collected from a man aged 35-49 years in good health. The V and J genes are TRBV10-3 and TRBJ1-2; no clear D. The CDR3 bases are TGTGCCATCAAAGCAGGTTCTAACTATGGCTACACCTTC. Encoded protein: CAIKAGSNYGYTF.